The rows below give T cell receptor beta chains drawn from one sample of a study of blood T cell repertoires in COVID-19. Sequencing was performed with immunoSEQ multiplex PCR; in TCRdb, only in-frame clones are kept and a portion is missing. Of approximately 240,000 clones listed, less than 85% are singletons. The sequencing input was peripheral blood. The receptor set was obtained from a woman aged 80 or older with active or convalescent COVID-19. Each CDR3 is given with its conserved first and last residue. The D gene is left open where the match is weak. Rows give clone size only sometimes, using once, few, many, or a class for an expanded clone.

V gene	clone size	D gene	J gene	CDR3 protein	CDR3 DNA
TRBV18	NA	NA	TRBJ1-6	CASSPATGGLNSPLHF	TGTGCCAGCTCACCGGCGACAGGTGGCTTGAATTCACCCCTCCACTTT
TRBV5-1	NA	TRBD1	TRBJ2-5	CASSSYRGVAQETQYF	TGCGCCAGCAGCTCCTACAGGGGTGTTGCTCAAGAGACCCAGTACTTC
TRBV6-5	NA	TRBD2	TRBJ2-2	CASAGLAGVGELFF	TGTGCCAGCGCTGGACTAGCGGGAGTCGGGGAGCTGTTTTTT
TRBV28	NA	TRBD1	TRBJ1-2	CASRDRRYGYTF	TGTGCCAGCAGGGACAGGAGGTATGGCTACACCTTC
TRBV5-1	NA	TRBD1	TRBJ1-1	CASSFQGAATEAFF	TGCGCCAGCAGCTTCCAGGGGGCGGCCACTGAAGCTTTCTTT
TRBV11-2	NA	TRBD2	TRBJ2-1	CASSLGNLAGKNEQFF	TGTGCCAGCAGCCTAGGAAATCTAGCGGGGAAGAATGAGCAGTTCTTC
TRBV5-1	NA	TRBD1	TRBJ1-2	CASSLAGGGEGYTF	TGCGCCAGCAGCTTGGCCGGAGGGGGCGAGGGCTACACCTTC
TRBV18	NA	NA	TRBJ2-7	CASSPPSRGRDEQYF	TGTGCCAGCTCACCACCGTCCAGGGGACGCGACGAGCAGTACTTC
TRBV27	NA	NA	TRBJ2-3	CASTRGLSTDTQYF	TGTGCCAGCACCCGCGGGCTTAGCACAGATACGCAGTATTTT
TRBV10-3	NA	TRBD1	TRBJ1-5	CAISEWGTGNGQPQHF	TGTGCCATCAGTGAGTGGGGGACAGGGAACGGTCAGCCCCAGCATTTT
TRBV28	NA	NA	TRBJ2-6	CASSSGYSGANVLTF	TGTGCCAGCAGTTCAGGGTACTCTGGGGCCAACGTCCTGACTTTC
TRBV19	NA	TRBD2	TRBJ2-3	CASTPQTSGRDTQYF	TGTGCCAGTACCCCCCAGACTAGCGGGAGAGATACGCAGTATTTT
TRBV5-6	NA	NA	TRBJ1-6	CASSSQGGVGTSPLHF	TGTGCCAGCAGCTCACAAGGGGGGGTCGGAACTTCACCCCTCCACTTT
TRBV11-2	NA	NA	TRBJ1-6	CASSLESSYNSPLHF	TGTGCCAGCAGCTTAGAGAGCTCCTATAATTCACCCCTCCACTTT
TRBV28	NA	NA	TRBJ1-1	CASSPDSLMNTEAFF	TGTGCCAGCAGCCCCGACAGCCTCATGAACACTGAAGCTTTCTTT
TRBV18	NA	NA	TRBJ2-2	CASSPGLLGDTGELFF	TGTGCCAGCTCACCAGGGCTGCTGGGAGACACCGGGGAGCTGTTTTTT
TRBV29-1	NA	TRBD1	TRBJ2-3	CSVGTGTASTDTQYF	TGCAGCGTTGGGACCGGGACAGCTAGCACAGATACGCAGTATTTT
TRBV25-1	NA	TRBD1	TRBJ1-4	CASSDRDRERKLFF	TGTGCCAGCAGTGATCGGGACAGGGAGAGGAAACTGTTTTTT
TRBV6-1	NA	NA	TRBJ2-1	CASSEPADFYGGDEQFF	TGTGCCAGCAGTGAACCCGCCGATTTCTACGGAGGCGATGAGCAGTTCTTC
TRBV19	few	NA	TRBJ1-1	CASSPRQTVNTEAFF	TGTGCCAGTAGTCCAAGACAGACAGTGAACACTGAAGCTTTCTTT
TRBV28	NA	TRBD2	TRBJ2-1	CASTTRASGDINEQFF	TGTGCCAGCACGACCAGGGCTAGCGGGGACATAAATGAGCAGTTCTTC
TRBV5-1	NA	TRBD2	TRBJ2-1	CASTTTSSHVNEQFF	TGCGCCAGCACCACGACTAGCTCCCACGTCAATGAGCAGTTCTTC
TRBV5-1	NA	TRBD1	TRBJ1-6	CASSRQPGQPNSPLHF	TGCGCCAGCAGCCGTCAGCCGGGACAGCCAAATTCACCCCTCCACTTT
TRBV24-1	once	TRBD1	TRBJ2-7	CATSDLGTGEQYF	TGTGCCACCAGTGACCTAGGGACAGGGGAGCAGTACTTC
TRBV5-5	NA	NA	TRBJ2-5	CASSLVQLSETQYF	TGTGCCAGCAGCTTGGTCCAGTTATCGGAGACCCAGTACTTC
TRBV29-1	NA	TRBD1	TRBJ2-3	CSVRQGEFTDTQYF	TGCAGCGTTCGGCAGGGGGAGTTTACAGATACGCAGTATTTT
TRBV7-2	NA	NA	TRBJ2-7	CASSPGATNYEQYF	TGTGCCAGCAGCCCAGGGGCGACAAACTACGAGCAGTACTTC
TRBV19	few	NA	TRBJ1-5	CASSISGRSNQPQHF	TGTGCCAGTAGTATATCGGGTAGGAGCAATCAGCCCCAGCATTTT
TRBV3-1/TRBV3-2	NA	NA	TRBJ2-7	CASSRDLGGGDLEQYF	TGTGCCAGCAGTCGGGACCTAGGGGGGGGAGATCTCGAGCAGTACTTC
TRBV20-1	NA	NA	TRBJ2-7	CSAFNNEQYF	TGCAGTGCTTTTAACAACGAGCAGTACTTC
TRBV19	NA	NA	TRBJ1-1	CASSIYRQNTEAFF	TGTGCCAGTAGTATATATCGACAGAACACTGAAGCTTTCTTT
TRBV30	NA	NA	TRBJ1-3	CAWSRGQGRNTIYF	TGTGCCTGGAGTAGGGGCCAGGGTAGGAACACCATATATTTT
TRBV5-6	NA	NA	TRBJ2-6	CASSYRDSGANVLTF	TGTGCCAGCAGCTACAGGGACTCTGGGGCCAACGTCCTGACTTTC
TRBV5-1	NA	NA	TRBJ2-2	CASSSGQANTGELFF	TGCGCCAGCAGCTCAGGACAAGCTAACACCGGGGAGCTGTTTTTT
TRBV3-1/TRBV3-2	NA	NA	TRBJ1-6	CASSQAGVLNRSPLHF	TGTGCCAGCAGCCAAGCAGGGGTGCTTAATCGATCACCCCTCCACTTT
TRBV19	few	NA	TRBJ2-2	CASRDRVTGELFF	TGTGCCAGTAGGGACAGAGTGACCGGGGAGCTGTTTTTT
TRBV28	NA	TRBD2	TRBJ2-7	CASSQGLAGGGEQYF	TGTGCCAGCAGTCAAGGACTAGCGGGAGGGGGCGAGCAGTACTTC
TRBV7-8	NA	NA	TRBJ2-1	CASSLMASAYNEQFF	TGTGCCAGCAGCTTAATGGCTAGCGCCTACAATGAGCAGTTCTTC
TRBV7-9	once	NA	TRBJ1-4	CASTGEASTNEKLFF	TGTGCCAGCACCGGCGAGGCTTCAACTAATGAAAAACTGTTTTTT
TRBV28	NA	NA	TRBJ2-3	CASSLPGEGADTQYF	TGTGCCAGCAGTTTACCGGGAGAAGGAGCAGATACGCAGTATTTT
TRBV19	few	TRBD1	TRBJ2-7	CASRGERTGNVYEQYF	TGTGCCAGTAGGGGGGAAAGGACAGGGAACGTGTACGAGCAGTACTTC
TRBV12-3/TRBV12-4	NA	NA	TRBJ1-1	CASNLGANTEAFF	TGTGCCAGCAATTTGGGCGCGAACACTGAAGCTTTCTTT
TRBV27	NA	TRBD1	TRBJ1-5	CASSLADRGQPQHF	TGTGCCAGCAGTTTAGCGGACAGGGGTCAGCCCCAGCATTTT
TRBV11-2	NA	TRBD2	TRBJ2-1	CASSPRLAGDNEQFF	TGTGCCAGCAGTCCGAGACTAGCGGGAGATAATGAGCAGTTCTTC
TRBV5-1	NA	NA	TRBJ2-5	CASSLSRADETQYF	TGCGCCAGCAGCTTGTCCAGGGCAGATGAGACCCAGTACTTC
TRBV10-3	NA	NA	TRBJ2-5	CAISESGVGETQYF	TGTGCCATCAGTGAGTCAGGGGTCGGTGAGACCCAGTACTTC
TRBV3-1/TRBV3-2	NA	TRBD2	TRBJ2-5	CASSPRVGLAGVETQYF	TGTGCCAGCAGCCCAAGAGTGGGACTAGCGGGGGTTGAGACCCAGTACTTC